The 24 T cell receptor beta chains below all came from one sample that was sequenced in a study of post-analysis software for immune sequencing data (dated by TCRdb to the mid-2010s). Broad study findings and their caveats: Significantly higher frequencies in patients than in controls were found for roughly five TRBV segments, including TRBV5-6, TRBV5-1 and TRBV20-1.

Preparation of the library involved PCR. The listed sequencing device is Illumina HiSeq 2500. Unique molecular identifiers were incorporated into TCR beta cDNA libraries to reduce PCR and sequencing biases. TCRdb handled the public reads itself, with Q25 trimming in fastp and clone calling in MiXCR, and kept productive beta chains. Identical CDR3 protein sequences are pooled into one entry, listed with their most common genes and DNA. The sample table lists fewer than 850,000 distinct CDR3 sequences, 40% to 55% of them with a count of one. The ten top clones hold roughly 4.9% of the sample. Antigens of these TCRs are unknown. The sample was blood. The receptors derive from a girl aged 5 to 17 with multiple sclerosis.

V and J are TRBV5-1 and TRBJ2-5, with 11 bases identical to TRBD2. The ends lost 4 bases at V and 0 bases at J; junction bases unmatched: 11. This CDR3 is built from 18 residues. Germline values: CDR1 SGHRS, CDR2 YFSETQ. This CDR3 reads CASSAGLAGRRNQETQYF. The CDR3 DNA reads TGCGCCAGCAGCGCTGGACTAGCGGGCAGACGCAACCAAGAGACCCAGTACTTC.

As to this clonotype: The CDR3 does not end in the conserved phenylalanine or tryptophan, so this is likely a read error. The chain recombines TRBV5-1 with TRBJ1-2, with D unresolved. Germline-derived CDR1 and CDR2 are SGHRS and YFSETQ. V was pared by 3 bases and J by 8 bases, with 11 bases between. The CDR3 contains 12 residues. CDR3 coding DNA: TGCGCCAGCAGCTCGGCCGGGGTAGGCTACACCGTC. Encoded protein: CASSSAGVGYTV.

V and J are TRBV10-2 and TRBJ2-3; D is unclear. Per germline, CDR1 WSHSY and CDR2 SAAADI. Trimming shortened V by 7 bases and J by 6 bases, and 14 bases separated the two germline ends. The CDR3 runs 13 residues. As DNA, the CDR3 is TGCGCCAGCAAGCCTGGCGACGGTGATACGCAGTATTTT. This codes for CASKPGDGDTQYF.

The rearrangement joins TRBV27 to TRBJ2-4; 8 bases align to TRBD2. The ends lost 0 bases at V and 13 bases at J; junction bases unmatched: 14. This CDR3 is 16 amino acids long. Germline V gene lookup returns CDR1 MNHEY and CDR2 SMNVEV (reference sequence). CDR3 in DNA: TGTGCCAGCAGTTTATCCCCGGGAGGGACCTACAATGAGCAGTACTTC. Its protein is CASSLSPGGTYNEQYF.

The CDR3 coding sequence is TGTGCCAGCAGTTTATGGGTGAACTACGAGCAGTACTTC. As protein: CASSLWVNYEQYF. The chain joins TRBV27 to TRBJ2-5, with D unclear. The J call is uncertain, as TRBJ2-7 better fits the DNA end. The CDR3 length is 13 residues. Germline V lookup: CDR1 MNHEY, CDR2 SMNVEV (reference sequence).

On this clonotype itself: One end of the junction is discordant with germline, which a read error may explain. The chain recombines TRBV7-9 with TRBJ2-5, with D perhaps assigned TRBD1 or TRBD2 (5 bases each). The end of the DNA aligns better with TRBJ2-7, so the J call may be wrong. CDR1 is SEHNR, CDR2 FQNEAQ, per germline (reference sequence). CDR3 length: 14 amino acids. The CDR3 DNA sequence: TGTGTCAGCAGCTTAACGGGACGGGAATACGAGCAGTACTTC. Translated: CVSSLTGREYEQYF.

In regard to this clonotype: One junction end disagrees with the germline gene, perhaps due to a read error. This sequence joins TRBV11-2 and TRBJ1-2, with 7 positions matching TRBD1. Germline CDR1 is SGHAT and CDR2 is FQNNGV. This CDR3 is 14 amino acids long. The CDR3 sequence is CAGRLAGGDRSYTF. CDR3 DNA sequence: TGTGCCGGCAGACTAGCAGGGGGTGATAGGAGCTACACCTTC.

This clonotype showed up just a few times. This chain connects TRBV29-1 to TRBJ2-3; D is ambiguous. The CDR3 contains 10 residues. Trimming cost V 7 bases and J 6 bases, with 8 bases left between them. CDR1 is SQVTM, CDR2 ANQGSEA, per germline. The CDR3 nucleotides read TGCAGCGGCTGGAAGGATACGCAGTATTTT. Translating it yields CSGWKDTQYF.

The V call is TRBV6-5, the J call TRBJ2-1; D remains unclear. Between the trimmed V and J ends, which lost 1 base and 10 bases, there was a span of 8 bases. Germline values: CDR1 MNHEY, CDR2 SVGAGI. The CDR3 totals 12 residues. CDR3 protein: CASSYFEGEQFF. The CDR3 DNA reads TGTGCCAGCAGTTACTTCGAAGGGGAGCAGTTCTTC.

This rearrangement joins TRBV7-2 to TRBJ2-7; 10 nucleotides align to TRBD1. J lost 3 bases, V lost 3 bases, and 8 bases had no gene match. This CDR3 has 16 residues. Germline V lookup: CDR1 SGHTA, CDR2 FQGNSA. The CDR3 sequence is CASSFRQGAVGYEQYF. CDR3 sequence (DNA): TGTGCCAGCAGCTTCCGACAGGGGGCTGTGGGCTACGAGCAGTACTTC.

This chain uses TRBV25-1 with TRBJ2-7, with D perhaps matching TRBD1 (6 bases). Germline V lookup: CDR1 MGHDK, CDR2 SYGVNS. The CDR3 is 13 amino acids. Deletions cut 3 bases from V and 4 bases from J, with 10 bases between. The CDR3 DNA follows: TGTGCCAGCAGTGACCCTAGGGGGTACGAGCAGTACTTC. This sequence encodes CASSDPRGYEQYF.

The CDR3 loop is CASSTQGLAAYEQYF. CDR3 coding DNA: TGTGCCAGCAGCACCCAGGGACTAGCTGCCTACGAGCAGTACTTC. The chain uses TRBV27 and TRBJ2-7, with TRBD2 identical over 9 bases. The V gene end was trimmed by 6 bases and the J gene end by 2 bases; junction bases not matched to a gene: 8. This CDR3 contains 15 residues. Germline CDR1 and CDR2: MNHEY and SMNVEV (reference sequence).

This clonotype has just a few counts. The V and J genes are TRBV24-1 and TRBJ2-2; D not resolved. Per the germline V gene, CDR1 is KGHDR and CDR2 is SFDVKD. The CDR3 is 14 residues long. The V end lost 8 bases, the J end lost 3 bases, and 12 bases lay between the germline ends. CDR3 residues: CATTPGRDTGELFF. The CDR3 DNA reads as TGTGCCACCACCCCTGGCCGAGACACCGGGGAGCTGTTTTTT.

This clonotype has at least ten counts. The chain uses TRBV20-1 and TRBJ2-1, with TRBD1 matching 7 bases. Germline V gene sequence: CDR1 DFQATT, CDR2 SNEGSKA (reference sequence). V gave up 5 bases and J gave up 0 bases; unmatched junction bases: 4. The CDR3 spans 14 residues. The CDR3 spells CSASGGSSYNEQFF. CDR3 bases: TGCAGTGCTTCAGGGGGTAGCTCCTACAATGAGCAGTTCTTC.

The rearrangement links TRBV13 to TRBJ1-1; D is unclear. Germline V gene data show CDR1 as PRHDT and CDR2 as FYEKMQ (reference sequence). Trimming stripped 6 bases from V and 3 bases from J, with 14 bases between. CDR3 size: 14 residues. CDR3 amino acids: CASSPWPGDTEAFF. In nucleotides, the CDR3 is TGTGCCAGCAGTCCCTGGCCCGGAGACACTGAAGCTTTCTTT.

There are a few counts of this clonotype. V usage is TRBV6-6 and J usage is TRBJ2-1, with D perhaps matching TRBD2 (7 bases). This CDR3 spans 13 amino acids. Germline lookup yields CDR1 MNHNY and CDR2 SVGAGI (reference sequence). V was cut by 11 bases and J by 0 bases, with 11 bases left in between. CDR3 amino acids: CACGGSSYNEQFF. The CDR3 region has the DNA TGTGCCTGCGGGGGCAGCTCCTACAATGAGCAGTTCTTC.

The CDR3 spells CSVPGLAGAETQYF. The DNA for the CDR3 is TGCAGCGTTCCCGGGCTAGCGGGAGCAGAGACCCAGTACTTC. The rearrangement links TRBV29-1 to TRBJ2-7; 10 bases line up with TRBD2. The J call is in doubt because the DNA end fits TRBJ2-5 better. The CDR3 has 14 amino acids. Germline V gene sequence: CDR1 SQVTM, CDR2 ANQGSEA.

V and J are TRBV6-5 and TRBJ1-2, with D perhaps TRBD1 (5 bases). The length of the CDR3 is 14 residues. V lost 6 bases and J lost 5, with 16 bases in between. CDR1 and CDR2 (germline): MNHEY, SVGAGI. The CDR3 sequence: CASRNEGTGYGYTF. The CDR3 DNA reads as TGTGCCAGCAGGAATGAAGGGACGGGGTATGGCTACACCTTC.

V gene TRBV29-1 combines with J gene TRBJ2-1; a possible D gene is TRBD1 (5 bases). Looked up from germline, CDR1 is SQVTM and CDR2 is ANQGSEA. Trimming shortened V by 6 bases and J by 1 base, and 10 bases separated the two germline ends. The CDR3 spans 13 residues. The CDR3 spells CSVLKGSYNEQFF. CDR3 DNA: TGCAGCGTCTTAAAGGGGTCCTACAATGAGCAGTTCTTC.

The chain uses TRBV20-1 and TRBJ2-7; 8 positions agree with TRBD1. The CDR3 extends over 15 amino acids. The V gene's germline CDR1 is DFQATT and CDR2 SNEGSKA (reference sequence). V was clipped by 6 bases and J by 2 bases; unmatched bases: 12. The DNA of the CDR3 is TGCAGTGCAGGGATACGGGACAGGATACCCTACGAGCAGTACTTC. Its translation is CSAGIRDRIPYEQYF.

V is TRBV4-2 and J is TRBJ2-1; 10 bases line up with TRBD2. Germline CDR1 LGHNA, CDR2 YNFKEQ. The length of the CDR3 is 16 residues. Trimming cost V 0 bases and J 2 bases; bases outside gene matches: 1. The CDR3 loop reads CASSQEGTSAYNEQFF. The DNA of the CDR3 is TGTGCCAGCAGCCAAGAGGGGACTAGCGCCTACAATGAGCAGTTCTTC.

The chain links TRBV15 to TRBJ1-5; D is undetermined. Germline V gene lookup returns CDR1 LNHNV and CDR2 YYDKDF (reference sequence). The CDR3 has 15 residues. Trimming pared 0 bases from V and 6 bases from J, leaving 12 bases between. The CDR3 reads CATSRDLGGTQPQHF. In DNA form, the CDR3 reads TGTGCCACCAGCAGAGATCTGGGCGGAACTCAGCCCCAGCATTTT.

This chain links TRBV3-1 with TRBJ2-3; a possible D gene is TRBD2 (5 bases). The CDR3 contains 15 residues. With 2 bases removed from V and 0 bases from J, the gap between germline ends came to 9 bases. The germline V gene encodes CDR1 LGHDT and CDR2 YNNKEL (reference sequence). The CDR3 loop reads CASSQSLASTDTQYF. The CDR3 DNA sequence: TGTGCCAGCAGCCAATCCCTAGCCAGCACAGATACGCAGTATTTT.

The chain uses TRBV20-1 and TRBJ2-5; D remains ambiguous. Trimming cost V 6 bases and J 3 bases, with 8 bases left between them. The CDR3 runs 11 residues. Per the germline V gene, CDR1 is DFQATT and CDR2 is SNEGSKA (reference sequence). DNA of the CDR3: TGCAGTGCCCCGAAAGAAGAGACCCAGTACTTC. This gives the protein CSAPKEETQYF.